This paragraph covers one TCR beta chain sequence. Its target is not known. Using immunoSEQ multiplex PCR, the repertoire was profiled, and TCRdb retains in-frame clones only, with some absent. The repertoire has under 200,000 clones, about 91% of them found once; the top ten carry approximately 4%. The data were taken from a study of T cell responses to AZD1222 COVID-19 vaccine. Study-wide context: Second doses that came at about 4 or about 12 weeks were put together.

Study observations and caveats: Only 6 or 7 AZD1222 recipients tested seropositive at baseline. The study sampled repertoires only after the peak T cell response. It should be noted that donors were predominantly white British and more often female, and clonal diversity was possibly underestimated.

The germline V gene has CDR1 MDHEN and CDR2 SYDVKM. Trimming took off 1 base at V and 0 bases at J, with 7 bases between the two ends. The CDR3 contains 14 residues. V and J are TRBV28 and TRBJ2-7; tentative D call: TRBD1 (5 bases). This TCR was recovered from an adult in good health. The material was peripheral blood, obtained on day 0 of AZD1222 vaccination. CDR3 bases: TGTGCCAGCAGTTTATCTAGGGGCTCCTACGAGCAGTACTTC. Its protein is CASSLSRGSYEQYF.